This record looks at one T cell receptor beta chain sequence and its context. The sample belongs to a study of blood T cell repertoires in COVID-19. Some clones are missing from TCRdb's copy, which holds only in-frame ones; the method was immunoSEQ multiplex PCR. The sample has under 250,000 clones, approximately 84% seen once. This CDR3 is 17 amino acids long. Looked up from germline, CDR1 is ENHRY and CDR2 is SYGVKD. V was clipped by 4 bases and J by 8 bases; unmatched bases: 12. The sequence came from a man in his fifties with acute or convalescent COVID-19. The chain links TRBV10-3 to TRBJ2-1, with TRBD2 matching over 12 bases. The sample was peripheral blood. CDR3 in amino acids: CAISGTSGAKVGDEQFF. The CDR3 coding sequence is TGTGCCATCAGTGGGACTAGCGGGGCCAAGGTCGGCGATGAGCAGTTCTTC.